A single sample gave rise to the 20 T cell receptor beta chains below, sequenced in a study of T cell changes during pregnancy in multiple sclerosis. The protocol was immunoSEQ multiplex PCR, while the TCRdb copy is restricted to in-frame clones and leaves out a portion. The table has about 36,000 clones, more than 70% seen once. The source material was CD4+ T cells from peripheral blood mononuclear cells, sampled in the first trimester of pregnancy. Receptors were obtained from a female donor with multiple sclerosis, enrolled in a pregnancy study.

The genes are TRBV11-2 and TRBJ1-1; D is possibly TRBD1 (5 bases). This CDR3 is built from 14 residues. Trimming cost V 4 bases and J 1 base, with 10 bases left between them. Germline V gene lookup returns CDR1 SGHAT and CDR2 FQNNGV. The CDR3 is CASSSGGTNTEAFF. As DNA, the CDR3 is TGTGCCAGCAGCTCGGGGGGGACGAACACTGAAGCTTTCTTT.

The CDR3 reads CASSHRTRTSYNEQFF. CDR3 coding DNA: TGCGCCAGCAGCCACCGAACCCGTACGAGCTACAATGAGCAGTTCTTC. The chain couples TRBV4-1 to TRBJ2-1; unclear D gene. The CDR3 loop spans 16 amino acids. Trimming took 3 bases from V and 3 from J, leaving 15 bases between them. Germline values: CDR1 MGHRA, CDR2 YSYEKL.

The rearrangement joins TRBV19 to TRBJ2-7; possible D gene TRBD2, 6 bases. The length of the CDR3 is 15 residues. Germline V gene data show CDR1 as LNHDA and CDR2 as SQIVND (reference sequence). The V end lost 3 bases, the J end lost 5 bases, and 17 bases lay between the germline ends. CDR3 sequence: CASSMAIRGIHEQYF. CDR3 DNA: TGTGCCAGTAGTATGGCGATACGGGGGATCCACGAGCAGTACTTC.

This chain joins TRBV28 and TRBJ2-1; tentative D call: TRBD2 (6 bases). Between the trimmed V and J ends, which lost 4 bases and 4 bases, there was a span of 17 bases. CDR1 is MDHEN and CDR2 is SYDVKM in the germline V gene. The CDR3 sequence is 16 residues long. The DNA of the CDR3 is TGTGCCAGCAGTTCCAGGTCGGGAGTGGGGTACAATGAGCAGTTCTTC. It translates to CASSSRSGVGYNEQFF.

J is TRBJ1-3 and V is TRBV7-2; D gene uncertain. The germline V gene encodes CDR1 SGHTA and CDR2 FQGNSA. The germline V and J ends were trimmed by 5 bases and 9 bases, with 11 bases remaining between them. The CDR3 is 12 amino acids. The CDR3: CASSAISGTIYF. CDR3 DNA sequence: TGTGCCAGCAGCGCCATCTCAGGCACCATATATTTT.

V and J are TRBV7-3 and TRBJ2-3; 10 bases fit TRBD2. Germline V gives CDR1 SGHTA, CDR2 FQGTGA. The CDR3 contains 18 residues. V trimming: 4 bases; J trimming: 0 bases; junction bases outside the gene matches: 10. The CDR3 DNA sequence: TGTGCCAGCAGCTCGGCTAGCGGGGGCCTCTCCAGCACAGATACGCAGTATTTT. Translating it yields CASSSASGGLSSTDTQYF.

This sequence joins TRBV11-3 and TRBJ2-3; D might be TRBD2 (6 bases). This CDR3 has 12 amino acids. The germline V gene has CDR1 SGHNT and CDR2 YENEEA. The germline V and J ends were trimmed by 5 bases and 11 bases, with 14 bases remaining between them. CDR3 protein: CASSLPGGKQYF. The CDR3 DNA reads as TGTGCCAGCAGCCTCCCCGGGGGTAAGCAGTATTTT.

The chain uses TRBV2 and TRBJ1-4; D uncertain. Trimming removed 6 bases from V and 7 bases from J, with 15 bases in between. Per germline, CDR1 SNHLY and CDR2 FYNNEI. CDR3 size: 14 residues. The CDR3 sequence: CASSATNRVEKLFF. CDR3 nucleotides: TGTGCCAGCAGCGCGACAAATCGTGTTGAAAAACTGTTTTTT.

The chain recombines TRBV5-1 with TRBJ2-5; 12 bases match TRBD2. The end of the DNA is better explained by TRBJ2-7, so the J call may be wrong. The CDR3 totals 17 residues. Germline CDR1 reads SGHRS; CDR2 reads YFSETQ. CDR3 loop: CASSKTGTGTSGHEQYF. CDR3 DNA: TGCGCCAGCAGCAAAACCGGGACCGGGACTAGCGGGCACGAGCAGTACTTC.

J is TRBJ1-4 and V is TRBV9; TRBD1 matches at 8 bases. V lost 4 bases to trimming and J lost 5 bases; unmatched junction nucleotides: 4. This CDR3 region has 14 residues. Germline CDR1 reads SGDLS; CDR2 reads YYNGEE. The CDR3 loop reads CASSSGQGNEKLFF. In nucleotides, the CDR3 is TGTGCCAGCAGCTCTGGACAGGGAAATGAAAAACTGTTTTTT.

The genes are TRBV30 and TRBJ2-7; D is possibly TRBD2 (5 bases). The CDR3 is 14 amino acids. Germline assignment: CDR1 GTSNPN and CDR2 SVGIG (reference sequence). Deletions cut 0 bases from V and 1 base from J, with 10 bases between. CDR3 nucleotide sequence: TGTGCCTGGAGTGTCCGGGATCCTTCCTACGAGCAGTACTTC. This gives the protein CAWSVRDPSYEQYF.

The CDR3: CASSLVSDEQYF. In DNA form, the CDR3 reads TGCGCCAGCAGCTTGGTTAGCGACGAGCAGTACTTC. The rearrangement links TRBV5-1 to TRBJ2-7; D perhaps matches TRBD2 (5 bases). V was cut by 0 bases and J by 5 bases, with 6 bases left in between. CDR3 length equals 12 residues. Looked up from germline, CDR1 is SGHRS and CDR2 is YFSETQ.

CDR3 nucleotides: TGTGCCAGCAGCCTCGGACTAGCGGGGGTGGAAGATACGCAGTATTTT. Protein sequence: CASSLGLAGVEDTQYF. The chain links TRBV11-3 to TRBJ2-3, with 13 bases aligning to TRBD2. V lost 5 bases to trimming and J lost 5 bases; unmatched junction nucleotides: 7. Germline V gene sequence: CDR1 SGHNT, CDR2 YENEEA. This CDR3 comprises 16 residues.

The chain is built from TRBV7-8 and TRBJ2-5; TRBD1 matches at 8 bases. V lost 5 bases and J lost 5; bases outside the gene matches: 10. The CDR3 loop spans 15 amino acids. The germline V gene encodes CDR1 SGHVS and CDR2 FQNEAQ. CDR3 bases: TGTGCCAGCAGCACCACAGGGGGTTGGCCGGAGACCCAGTACTTC. Translating gives CASSTTGGWPETQYF.

CDR3 nucleotides: TGTGCCAGCTCACCAAGCGGGGGTTATTCCGAAGCTTTCTTT. Its protein is CASSPSGGYSEAFF. The chain has TRBV18 and TRBJ1-1; D is possibly TRBD1 (5 bases). The CDR3 is 14 residues long. The germline gives CDR1 KGHSH, CDR2 LQKENI. The V and J ends lost 2 bases and 8 bases respectively, with 15 bases between them.

This chain connects TRBV6-1 to TRBJ1-1; tentatively, D is TRBD1 (5 bases). The germline V and J ends were trimmed by 4 bases and 1 base, with 10 bases remaining between them. Germline CDR1 and CDR2: MNHNS and SASEGT. The CDR3 is made up of 14 amino acids. CDR3 region: CASSVYRKNTEAFF. For the CDR3, the DNA is TGTGCCAGCAGTGTCTACAGGAAGAACACTGAAGCTTTCTTT.

The chain links TRBV27 to TRBJ1-3; unclear D gene. V was trimmed by 8 bases and J by 0 bases, leaving 8 bases between them. CDR3 length equals 13 residues. Germline V gene data show CDR1 as MNHEY and CDR2 as SMNVEV (reference sequence). DNA for the CDR3: TGTGCCAGCGCGTTTAGCTCTGGAAACACCATATATTTT. Translation: CASAFSSGNTIYF.

This rearrangement joins TRBV4-1 to TRBJ2-3; 10 bases agree with TRBD2. CDR1 and CDR2 (germline): MGHRA, YSYEKL. The length of the CDR3 is 18 residues. J lost 1 base, V lost 4 bases, and 11 bases had no gene match. CDR3 loop: CASSLQRRGTSGTDTQYF. For the CDR3, the DNA is TGCGCCAGCAGCCTCCAGCGGCGGGGGACTAGCGGCACAGATACGCAGTATTTT.

The V call is TRBV30, the J call TRBJ1-6, with unresolved D. Germline loops: CDR1 GTSNPN, CDR2 SVGIG (reference sequence). Trimming removed 4 bases at V and 10 bases at J, with 11 bases between. The length of the CDR3 is 12 residues. The CDR3 sequence: CAWTRGVSPLHF. In DNA form, the CDR3 reads TGTGCCTGGACTCGCGGGGTGTCACCCCTCCACTTT.

This clone was counted only a few times. The chain uses TRBV9 and TRBJ1-1, with a possible D match to TRBD1 (6 bases). CDR1 is SGDLS, CDR2 YYNGEE, per germline. CDR3 length: 15 residues. Trimming cost V 3 bases and J 1 base, with 13 bases left between them. The CDR3 DNA reads as TGTGCCAGCAGCGCAGTCTCGACAGGGAACACTGAAGCTTTCTTT. It specifies CASSAVSTGNTEAFF.